These 9 T cell receptor beta chains originate from one sample sequenced in a study of persistence of HIV-infected CD4 T cells. Stimulation used around 9.1 ug/mL lysate from CMV-infected fibroblasts. Memory cells lacking CD40L and CD69 with high CD45RO were sorted. The libraries were made with immunoSEQ version 4 in survey mode. The table came from immunoSEQ multiplex PCR; TCRdb's copy has only in-frame clones and leaves some out. The top ten clones hold 3% of a sample with more than 45,000 clones, about 80% of them seen once. Antigens for these TCRs are unknown. The sequencing used CD4+ T cells sorted from PBMCs after roughly 20-hour stimulation, collected from a patient who received antiretroviral therapy. Receptor source: an adult man with HIV who was CMV-seropositive.

This clone was found a few times. V is TRBV20-1 and J is TRBJ2-7; no definite D call. CDR1 and CDR2 (germline): DFQATT, SNEGSKA (reference sequence). V was cut by 3 bases and J by 2 bases, with 5 bases left in between. CDR3 size: 11 residues. Written as DNA, the CDR3 is TGCAGTGCTAGGACGGCCTACGAGCAGTACTTC. Amino acids: CSARTAYEQYF.

This chain links TRBV27 with TRBJ1-2; 8 nucleotides match TRBD1. This CDR3 has 13 residues. V dropped 4 bases and J dropped 7; count of bases not matched to a gene: 5. The V gene's germline CDR1 is MNHEY and CDR2 SMNVEV (reference sequence). The CDR3 DNA reads TGTGCCAGCAGTTCCCAGGGGGCGGGTGGCTACACCTTC. Amino acid sequence: CASSSQGAGGYTF.

The chain links TRBV4-1 to TRBJ2-1, with 8 bases identical to TRBD2. The CDR3 totals 16 residues. After removal of 2 bases from V and 0 bases from J, the junction contained 3 bases not matched to a gene. CDR1 is MGHRA, CDR2 YSYEKL, per germline. CDR3 sequence: CASSQNLAGSYNEQFF. The CDR3 nucleotides are TGCGCCAGCAGCCAAAACCTAGCGGGCTCCTACAATGAGCAGTTCTTC.

The chain couples TRBV5-6 to TRBJ1-2, with 12 nucleotides matching TRBD1. This CDR3 is 15 amino acids long. CDR1 is SGHDT and CDR2 is YYEEEE in the germline V gene. Trimming at V came to 3 bases and at J to 4 bases, leaving 4 bases not matched to a gene. This CDR3 reads CASSSLGQGAYGYTF. Written as DNA, the CDR3 is TGTGCCAGCAGCTCCCTGGGACAGGGGGCCTATGGCTACACCTTC.

This chain joins TRBV30 and TRBJ2-3; D remains unclear. V lost 0 bases, J lost 3 bases, and 4 bases lay in between. There are 12 residues in the CDR3. Looked up from germline, CDR1 is GTSNPN and CDR2 is SVGIG (reference sequence). Here the CDR3 DNA reads TGTGCCTGGAGTGTAATTACAGATACGCAGTATTTT. Amino acids: CAWSVITDTQYF.

V gene TRBV3-1 (or the pseudogene TRBV3-2) combines with J gene TRBJ2-5, with TRBD2 identical over 8 bases. This CDR3 comprises 16 residues. Germline V gives CDR1 LGHDT, CDR2 YNNKEL (reference sequence). Trimming cost V 4 bases and J 4 bases; bases outside gene matches: 11. The chain's CDR3 is CASSLRASGRGETQYF. For the CDR3, the DNA is TGTGCCAGCAGCCTCAGGGCGAGCGGGAGAGGAGAGACCCAGTACTTC.

The chain links TRBV6-5 to TRBJ2-1; the D gene could be TRBD1 or TRBD2 (6 bases each). Trimming left V 6 bases short and J 9 bases short, with 15 bases between. Germline V gene data show CDR1 as MNHEY and CDR2 as SVGAGI. The CDR3 is made up of 13 amino acids. The CDR3 nucleotides read TGTGCCAGCAGGAGGGGGGCAAGCAGTGAGCAGTTCTTC. It is translated as CASRRGASSEQFF.

The chain combines TRBV6-5 with TRBJ1-3; no clear D. Trimming removed 8 bases at V and 7 bases at J, with 9 bases between. The CDR3 extends over 11 amino acids. The germline gives CDR1 MNHEY, CDR2 SVGAGI. This CDR3 reads CASLKVNTIYF. The CDR3 nucleotides read TGTGCCAGCTTAAAGGTGAACACCATATATTTT.

The chain combines TRBV18 with TRBJ1-1; D not resolved. In germline, CDR1 is KGHSH, CDR2 LQKENI. The CDR3 covers 15 residues. With 6 bases removed from V and 1 base from J, the gap between germline ends came to 15 bases. CDR3 in amino acids: CASSSPQHRNTEAFF. As DNA, the CDR3 is TGTGCCAGCTCTTCCCCCCAACATAGGAACACTGAAGCTTTCTTT.